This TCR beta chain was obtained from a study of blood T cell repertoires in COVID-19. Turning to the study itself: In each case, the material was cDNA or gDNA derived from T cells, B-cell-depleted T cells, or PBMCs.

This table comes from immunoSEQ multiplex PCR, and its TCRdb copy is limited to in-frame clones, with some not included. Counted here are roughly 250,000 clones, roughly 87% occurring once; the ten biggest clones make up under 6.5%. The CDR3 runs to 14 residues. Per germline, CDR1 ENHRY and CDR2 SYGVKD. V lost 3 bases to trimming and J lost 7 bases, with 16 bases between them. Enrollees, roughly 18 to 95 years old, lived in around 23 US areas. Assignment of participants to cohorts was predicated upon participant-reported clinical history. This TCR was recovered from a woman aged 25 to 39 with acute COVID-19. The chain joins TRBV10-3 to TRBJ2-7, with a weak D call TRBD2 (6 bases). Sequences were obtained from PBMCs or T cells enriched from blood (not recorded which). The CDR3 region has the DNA TGTGCCATCAGTGAACAGGCCGGGGAGGTAGAGCAGTACTTC. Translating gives CAISEQAGEVEQYF.